Listed below are T cell receptor beta chains from one sample, sequenced in a study of blood T cell repertoires in COVID-19. TCRdb's table, derived via immunoSEQ multiplex PCR, lists solely in-frame clones and lacks some. Among 95,000 to 150,000 clones listed, approximately 80% were seen once. The sequenced material came from peripheral blood. The receptors originated from a human donor in a cohort sampled during active COVID-19. CDR3s include the opening cysteine and the closing phenylalanine or tryptophan. Each record gives: V gene, clone size, D gene, J gene, CDR3 protein, CDR3 DNA. A D gene is named only where the DNA matches it firmly. The size field is filled for only some rows; it gives once, few, many or a size class.

TRBV7-2	NA	NA	TRBJ2-2	CASSLAPGVNTGELFF	TGTGCCAGCAGCTTAGCGCCCGGGGTTAACACCGGGGAGCTGTTTTTT
TRBV5-4	NA	NA	TRBJ2-1	CASSSSTSGGFYNEQFF	NA
TRBV4-3	NA	NA	TRBJ1-5	CASSQIQDNQPQHF	TGCGCCAGCAGCCAAATACAGGACAATCAGCCCCAGCATTTT
TRBV11-2	NA	NA	TRBJ2-3	CASSFGGLWDTQYF	TGTGCCAGCAGTTTCGGGGGACTTTGGGATACGCAGTATTTT
TRBV7-2	NA	NA	TRBJ1-4	CASSLLVVQGNEKLFF	TGTGCCAGCAGCTTACTAGTCGTGCAGGGTAATGAAAAACTGTTTTTT
TRBV14	NA	NA	TRBJ2-2	CASSLGVNTGELFF	TGTGCCAGCAGCCTAGGGGTGAACACCGGGGAGCTGTTTTTT
TRBV10-3	NA	TRBD1	TRBJ1-1	CAISLLGQGTEAFF	TGTGCCATCAGTCTACTGGGACAGGGCACTGAAGCTTTCTTT
TRBV25-1	NA	NA	TRBJ2-7	CASSEAGSHEQYF	TGTGCCAGCAGTGAGGCAGGCTCACACGAGCAGTACTTC
TRBV9	NA	TRBD1	TRBJ2-6	CASSAGTAEVLTF	TGTGCCAGCAGCGCAGGGACAGCAGAAGTCCTGACTTTC
TRBV6-6	NA	NA	TRBJ1-1	CASNQNTEAFF	TGTGCCAGCAATCAGAACACTGAAGCTTTCTTT
TRBV6-6	NA	NA	TRBJ1-3	CASSYSAGGNTIYF	TGTGCCAGCAGTTACTCGGCGGGAGGAAACACCATATATTTT
TRBV4-3	few	NA	TRBJ2-1	CASSQDANFLRGNSYNEQFF	TGCGCCAGCAGCCAAGATGCAAATTTTCTGCGGGGAAACTCCTACAATGAGCAGTTCTTC
TRBV7-2	NA	TRBD1	TRBJ2-7	CASSGTRDSAYEQYF	TGTGCCAGCAGCGGGACCCGGGACAGTGCCTACGAGCAGTACTTC
TRBV2	NA	TRBD1	TRBJ1-3	CASRGQTAPGNTIYF	TGTGCCAGCAGGGGACAGACCGCCCCTGGAAACACCATATATTTT
TRBV18	NA	NA	TRBJ1-3	CASSPTGTGPAGNTIYF	TGTGCCAGCTCACCTACTGGTACAGGACCAGCAGGAAACACCATATATTTT
TRBV2	NA	TRBD2	TRBJ2-1	CASSAGGASRVNEQFF	TGTGCCAGCAGTGCGGGGGGGGCCAGTCGGGTCAATGAGCAGTTCTTC
TRBV4-3	few	NA	TRBJ1-2	CASSQGGAGNRRGYTF	TGCGCCAGCAGCCAAGGCGGGGCAGGGAATCGGCGGGGCTACACCTTC
TRBV27	once	TRBD2	TRBJ2-3	CASSLTSSGGTDTQYF	TGTGCCAGCAGTTTAACCTCTAGCGGGGGCACAGATACGCAGTATTTT
TRBV4-1	NA	TRBD1	TRBJ2-2	CASSQATGQGAGNTGELFF	TGCGCCAGCAGCCAAGCGACAGGACAGGGGGCCGGGAACACCGGGGAGCTGTTTTTT
TRBV28	NA	NA	TRBJ1-1	CASSPLDRREAFF	TGTGCCAGCAGTCCCTTAGACCGGAGGGAAGCTTTCTTT
TRBV9	NA	TRBD2	TRBJ2-1	CASSVGSGIYNEQFF	TGTGCCAGCAGCGTTGGTAGCGGGATTTACAATGAGCAGTTCTTC
TRBV19	NA	TRBD1	TRBJ1-2	CASSSPGQTKGGYTF	TGTGCCAGTAGTTCTCCGGGACAGACCAAGGGTGGCTACACCTTC
TRBV28	NA	TRBD2	TRBJ2-1	CASSFVAGLAGGSSYNEQFF	TGTGCCAGCAGTTTCGTAGCGGGACTAGCGGGGGGCAGTTCCTACAATGAGCAGTTCTTC
TRBV3-1/TRBV3-2	NA	TRBD2	TRBJ2-5	CASTGGGLPYQETQYF	TGTGCCAGCACGGGGGGAGGACTACCCTACCAAGAGACCCAGTACTTC
TRBV12-3/TRBV12-4	NA	NA	TRBJ2-7	CASSRETYEQYF	TGTGCCAGCAGTCGGGAAACCTACGAGCAGTACTTC
TRBV2	NA	NA	TRBJ1-2	CASRPPDKAAKTF	TGTGCCAGCAGACCTCCGGACAAGGCGGCGAAGACCTTC
TRBV29-1	NA	TRBD2	TRBJ2-7	CSVGEGLTPYEQYF	TGCAGCGTTGGGGAGGGATTAACTCCCTACGAGCAGTACTTC